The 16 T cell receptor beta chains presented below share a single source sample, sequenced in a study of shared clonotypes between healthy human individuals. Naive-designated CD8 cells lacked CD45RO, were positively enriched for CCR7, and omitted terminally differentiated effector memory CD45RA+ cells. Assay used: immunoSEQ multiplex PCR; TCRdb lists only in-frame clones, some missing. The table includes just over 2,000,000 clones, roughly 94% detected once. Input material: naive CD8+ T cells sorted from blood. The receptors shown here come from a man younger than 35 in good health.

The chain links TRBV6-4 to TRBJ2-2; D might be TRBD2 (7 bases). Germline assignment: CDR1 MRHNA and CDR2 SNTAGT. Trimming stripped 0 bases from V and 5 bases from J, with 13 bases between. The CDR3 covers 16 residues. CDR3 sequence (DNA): TGTGCCAGCAGTGACTCGTGGGGGGGCCGGACCGGGGAGCTGTTTTTT. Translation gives CASSDSWGGRTGELFF.

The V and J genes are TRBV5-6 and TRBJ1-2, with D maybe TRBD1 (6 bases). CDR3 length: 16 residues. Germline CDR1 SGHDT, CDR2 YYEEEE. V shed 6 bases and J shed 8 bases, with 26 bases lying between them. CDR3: CASTTYGEGVVRGYTF. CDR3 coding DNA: TGTGCCAGCACCACCTACGGGGAGGGGGTCGTCCGAGGCTACACCTTC.

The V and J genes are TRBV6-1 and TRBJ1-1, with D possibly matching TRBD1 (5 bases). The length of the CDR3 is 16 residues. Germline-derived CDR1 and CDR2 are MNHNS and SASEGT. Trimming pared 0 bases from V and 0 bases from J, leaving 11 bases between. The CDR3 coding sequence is TGTGCCAGCAGTGAAGCCTCGGGACGCGTGAACACTGAAGCTTTCTTT. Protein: CASSEASGRVNTEAFF.

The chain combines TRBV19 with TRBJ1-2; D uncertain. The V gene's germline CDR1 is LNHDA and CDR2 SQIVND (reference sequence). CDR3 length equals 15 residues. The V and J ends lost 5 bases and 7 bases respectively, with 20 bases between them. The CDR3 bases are TGTGCCAGTAGTCCCAACGAGTTCACTGGCTTTGGCTACACCTTC. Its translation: CASSPNEFTGFGYTF.

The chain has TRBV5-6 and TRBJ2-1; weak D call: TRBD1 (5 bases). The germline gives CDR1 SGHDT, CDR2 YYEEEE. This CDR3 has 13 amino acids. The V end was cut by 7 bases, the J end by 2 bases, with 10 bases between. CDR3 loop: CASEADTYNEQFF. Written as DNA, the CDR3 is TGTGCCAGCGAGGCGGACACCTACAATGAGCAGTTCTTC.

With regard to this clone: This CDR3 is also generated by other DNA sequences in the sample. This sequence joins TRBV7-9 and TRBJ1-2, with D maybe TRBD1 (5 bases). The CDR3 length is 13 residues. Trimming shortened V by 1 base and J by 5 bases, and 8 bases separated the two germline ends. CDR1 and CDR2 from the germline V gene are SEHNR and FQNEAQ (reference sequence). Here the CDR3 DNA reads TGTGCCAGCAGCTTAGGAGGGGTATATGGCTACACCTTC. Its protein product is CASSLGGVYGYTF.

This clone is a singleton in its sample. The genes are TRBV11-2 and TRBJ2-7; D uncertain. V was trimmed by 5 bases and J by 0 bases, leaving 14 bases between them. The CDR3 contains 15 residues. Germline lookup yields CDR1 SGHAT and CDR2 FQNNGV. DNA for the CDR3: TGTGCCAGCAGCACCGACGGCCACAGCTCCTACGAGCAGTACTTC. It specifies CASSTDGHSSYEQYF.

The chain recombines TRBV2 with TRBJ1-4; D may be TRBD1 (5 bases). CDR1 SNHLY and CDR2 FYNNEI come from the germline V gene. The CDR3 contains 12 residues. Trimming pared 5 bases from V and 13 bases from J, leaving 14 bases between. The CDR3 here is CASSTYQGILFF. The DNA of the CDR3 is TGTGCCAGCAGTACCTATCAGGGAATACTGTTTTTT.

The CDR3 region has the DNA TGTGCCAGCAGCTTAGGCACGTGGGACGGGGGGGCTGAGCAGTTCTTC. It yields the protein CASSLGTWDGGAEQFF. The V gene is TRBV13, the J gene TRBJ2-1; 8 bases are a match to TRBD2. Germline assignment: CDR1 PRHDT and CDR2 FYEKMQ (reference sequence). This CDR3 is 16 amino acids long. J gave up 9 bases and V 0 bases, and 10 bases lay outside the gene matches.

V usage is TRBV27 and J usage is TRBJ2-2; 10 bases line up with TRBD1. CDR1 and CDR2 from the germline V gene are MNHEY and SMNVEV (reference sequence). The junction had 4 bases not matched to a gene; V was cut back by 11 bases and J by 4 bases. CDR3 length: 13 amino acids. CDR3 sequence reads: CAVRTGGTGELFF. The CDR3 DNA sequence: TGTGCCGTCCGGACAGGGGGCACCGGGGAGCTGTTTTTT.

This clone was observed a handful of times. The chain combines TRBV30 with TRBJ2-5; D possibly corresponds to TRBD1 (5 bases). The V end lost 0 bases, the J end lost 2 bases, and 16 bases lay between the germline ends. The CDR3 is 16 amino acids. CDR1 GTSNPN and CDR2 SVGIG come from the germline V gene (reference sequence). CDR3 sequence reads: CAWSVFWGLGQETQYF. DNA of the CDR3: TGTGCCTGGAGTGTATTCTGGGGCCTCGGGCAAGAGACCCAGTACTTC. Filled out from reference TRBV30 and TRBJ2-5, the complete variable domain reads SQTIHQWPATLVQPVGSPLSLECTVEGTSNPNLYWYRQAAGRGLQLLFYSVGIGQISSEVPQNLSASRPQDRQFILSSKKLLLSDSGFYLCAWSVFWGLGQETQYFGPGTRLLVL.

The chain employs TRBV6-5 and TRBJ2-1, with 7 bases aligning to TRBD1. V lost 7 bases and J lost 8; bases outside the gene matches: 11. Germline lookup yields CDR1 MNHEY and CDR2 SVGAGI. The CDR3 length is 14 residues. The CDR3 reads CASKGTDQRDEQFF. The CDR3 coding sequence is TGTGCCAGCAAAGGGACAGACCAACGCGATGAGCAGTTCTTC.

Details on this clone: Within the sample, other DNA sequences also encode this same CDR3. The CDR3 loop is CASSLAGSSYNEQFF. The CDR3 DNA is TGTGCCAGCAGCTTAGCGGGAAGCTCCTACAATGAGCAGTTCTTC. The chain links TRBV7-9 to TRBJ2-1; D not resolved. The CDR3 covers 15 residues. With 0 bases removed from V and 0 bases from J, the gap between germline ends came to 6 bases. Per the germline V gene, CDR1 is SEHNR and CDR2 is FQNEAQ (reference sequence).

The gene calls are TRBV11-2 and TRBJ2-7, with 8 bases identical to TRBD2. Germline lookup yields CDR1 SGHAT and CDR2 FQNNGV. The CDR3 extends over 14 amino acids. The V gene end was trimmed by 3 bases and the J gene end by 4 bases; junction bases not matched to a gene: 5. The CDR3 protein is CASSFSGGPYEQYF. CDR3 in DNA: TGTGCCAGCAGCTTTTCGGGAGGGCCATACGAGCAGTACTTC.

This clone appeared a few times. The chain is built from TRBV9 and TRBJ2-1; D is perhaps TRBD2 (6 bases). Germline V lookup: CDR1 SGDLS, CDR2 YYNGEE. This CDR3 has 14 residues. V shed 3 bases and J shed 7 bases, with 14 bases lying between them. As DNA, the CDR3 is TGTGCCAGCAGCGCAGCGGGTGTTGGGAATGAGCAGTTCTTC. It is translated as CASSAAGVGNEQFF.

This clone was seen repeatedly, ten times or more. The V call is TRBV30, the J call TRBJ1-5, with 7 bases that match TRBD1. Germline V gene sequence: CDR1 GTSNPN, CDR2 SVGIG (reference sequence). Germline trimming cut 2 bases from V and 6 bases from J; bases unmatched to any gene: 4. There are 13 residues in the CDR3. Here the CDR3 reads CAWSTTGVQPQHF. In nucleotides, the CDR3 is TGTGCCTGGAGTACCACAGGGGTTCAGCCCCAGCATTTT.